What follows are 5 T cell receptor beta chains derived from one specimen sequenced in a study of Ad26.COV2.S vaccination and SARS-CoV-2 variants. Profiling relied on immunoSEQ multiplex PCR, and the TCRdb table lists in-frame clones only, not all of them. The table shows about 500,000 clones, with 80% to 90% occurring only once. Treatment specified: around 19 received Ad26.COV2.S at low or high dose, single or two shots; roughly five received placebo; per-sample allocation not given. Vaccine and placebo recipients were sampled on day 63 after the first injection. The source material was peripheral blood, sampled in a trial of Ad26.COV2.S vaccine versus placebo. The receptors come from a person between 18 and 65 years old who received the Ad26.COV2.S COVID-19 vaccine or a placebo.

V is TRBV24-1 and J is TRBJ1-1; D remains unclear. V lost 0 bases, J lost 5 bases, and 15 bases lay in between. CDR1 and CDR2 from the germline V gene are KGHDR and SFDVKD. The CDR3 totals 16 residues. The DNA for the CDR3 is TGTGCCACCAGTGATTTGGGACCGGCCCCGAGGACTGAAGCTTTCTTT. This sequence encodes CATSDLGPAPRTEAFF.

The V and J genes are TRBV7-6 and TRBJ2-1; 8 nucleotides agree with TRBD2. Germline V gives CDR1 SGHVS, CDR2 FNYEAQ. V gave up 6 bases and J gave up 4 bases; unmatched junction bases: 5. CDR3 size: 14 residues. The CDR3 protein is CASSSGLVYNEQFF. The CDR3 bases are TGTGCCAGCAGTTCGGGACTAGTGTACAATGAGCAGTTCTTC.

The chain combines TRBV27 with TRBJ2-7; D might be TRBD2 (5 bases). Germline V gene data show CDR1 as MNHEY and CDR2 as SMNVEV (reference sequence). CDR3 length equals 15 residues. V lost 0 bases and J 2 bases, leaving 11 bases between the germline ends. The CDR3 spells CASSLSLGLTYEQYF. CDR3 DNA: TGTGCCAGCAGTTTATCGTTAGGACTCACCTACGAGCAGTACTTC.

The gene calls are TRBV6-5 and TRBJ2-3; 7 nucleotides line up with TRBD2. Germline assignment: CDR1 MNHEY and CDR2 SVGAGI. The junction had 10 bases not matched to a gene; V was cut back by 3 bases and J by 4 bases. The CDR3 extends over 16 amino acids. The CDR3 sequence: CASSYSGGGMSDTQYF. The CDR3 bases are TGTGCCAGCAGTTATTCTGGCGGGGGAATGTCAGATACGCAGTATTTT.

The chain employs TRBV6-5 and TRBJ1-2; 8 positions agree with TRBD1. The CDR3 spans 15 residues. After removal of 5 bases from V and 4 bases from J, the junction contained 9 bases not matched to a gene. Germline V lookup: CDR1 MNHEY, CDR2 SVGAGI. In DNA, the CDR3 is TGTGCCAGCAGTCCCAGGACAGGGACGTTCTATGGCTACACCTTC. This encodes CASSPRTGTFYGYTF.